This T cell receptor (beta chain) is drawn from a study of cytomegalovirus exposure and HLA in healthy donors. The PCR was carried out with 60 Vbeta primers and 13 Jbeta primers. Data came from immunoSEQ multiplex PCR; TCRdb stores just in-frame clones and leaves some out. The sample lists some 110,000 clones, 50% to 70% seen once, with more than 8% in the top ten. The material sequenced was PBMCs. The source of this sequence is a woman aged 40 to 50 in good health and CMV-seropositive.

The CDR3 sequence is CASSDLAGGLAGELFF. The CDR3 DNA reads as TGTGCCAGCAGCGATCTAGCGGGAGGGCTCGCCGGGGAGCTGTTTTTT. The V and J genes are TRBV11-2 and TRBJ2-2, with 12 bases identical to TRBD2. The length of the CDR3 is 16 residues. CDR1 and CDR2 from the germline V gene are SGHAT and FQNNGV. The V segment lost 5 bases and the J segment 6 bases; nucleotides outside the gene matches: 7.